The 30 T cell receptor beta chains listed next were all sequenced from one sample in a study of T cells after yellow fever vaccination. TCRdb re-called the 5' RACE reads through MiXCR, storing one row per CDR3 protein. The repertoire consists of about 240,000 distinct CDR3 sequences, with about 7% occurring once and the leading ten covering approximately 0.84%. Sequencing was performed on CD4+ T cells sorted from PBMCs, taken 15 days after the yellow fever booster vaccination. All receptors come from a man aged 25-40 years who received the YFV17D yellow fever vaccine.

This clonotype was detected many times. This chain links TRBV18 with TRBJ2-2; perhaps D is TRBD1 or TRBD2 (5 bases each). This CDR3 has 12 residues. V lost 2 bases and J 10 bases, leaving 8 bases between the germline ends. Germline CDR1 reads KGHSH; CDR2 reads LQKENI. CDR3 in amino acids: CASSPVGTELFF. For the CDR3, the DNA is TGTGCCAGCTCACCAGTAGGGACGGAGCTGTTTTTT.

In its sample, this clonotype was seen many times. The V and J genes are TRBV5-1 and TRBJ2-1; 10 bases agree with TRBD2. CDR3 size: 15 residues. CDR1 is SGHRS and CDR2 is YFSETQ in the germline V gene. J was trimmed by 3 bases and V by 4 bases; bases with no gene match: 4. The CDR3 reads CASSPIAGGYNEQFF. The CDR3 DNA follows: TGCGCCAGCAGCCCTATAGCGGGAGGCTACAATGAGCAGTTCTTC.

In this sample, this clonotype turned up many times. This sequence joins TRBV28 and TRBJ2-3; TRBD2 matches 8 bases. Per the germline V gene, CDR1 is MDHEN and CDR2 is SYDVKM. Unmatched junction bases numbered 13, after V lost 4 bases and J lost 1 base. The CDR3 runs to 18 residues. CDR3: CASSSGGSPTPGTDTQYF. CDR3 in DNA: TGTGCCAGCAGTTCGGGGGGGAGCCCCACCCCGGGCACAGATACGCAGTATTTT.

The CDR3 coding sequence is TGTGCCAGCAGCTTTAGCGGAAACAAGGATACGCAGTATTTT. This codes for CASSFSGNKDTQYF. J is TRBJ2-3 and V is TRBV7-3, with a weak D call TRBD2 (6 bases). The CDR3 extends over 14 amino acids. Germline-derived CDR1 and CDR2 are SGHTA and FQGTGA. V was clipped by 3 bases and J by 6 bases, with 13 bases between them. The full variable domain, its missing parts supplied by reference TRBV7-3 and TRBJ2-3, is GAGVSQTPSNKVTEKGKYVELRCDPISGHTALYWYRQSLGQGPEFLIYFQGTGAADDSGLPNDRFFAVRPEGSVSTLKIQRTERGDSAVYLCASSFSGNKDTQYFGPGTRLTVL.

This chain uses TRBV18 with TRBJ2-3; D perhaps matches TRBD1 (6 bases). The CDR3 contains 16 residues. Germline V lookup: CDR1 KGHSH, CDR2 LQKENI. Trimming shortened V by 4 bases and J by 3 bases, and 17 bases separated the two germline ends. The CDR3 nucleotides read TGTGCCAGCTCACGACAACAGGATCAGGGGACAGATACGCAGTATTTT. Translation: CASSRQQDQGTDTQYF.

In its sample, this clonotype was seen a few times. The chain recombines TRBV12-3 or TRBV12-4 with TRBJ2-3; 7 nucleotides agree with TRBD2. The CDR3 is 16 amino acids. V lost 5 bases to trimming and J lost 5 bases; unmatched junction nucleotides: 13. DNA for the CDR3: TGTGCCAGCAGTGGGGGAGGGAGGGTATCACGAGATACGCAGTATTTT. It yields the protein CASSGGGRVSRDTQYF.

The chain's CDR3 is CASMLTPSEVTEAFF. For the CDR3, the DNA is TGTGCCAGCATGCTGACACCCTCTGAGGTCACTGAAGCTTTCTTT. The chain recombines TRBV5-5 with TRBJ1-1, with D hard to call. There are 15 residues in the CDR3. Trimming stripped 6 bases from V and 4 bases from J, with 19 bases between. Germline V gives CDR1 SGHKS, CDR2 YYEKEE (reference sequence).

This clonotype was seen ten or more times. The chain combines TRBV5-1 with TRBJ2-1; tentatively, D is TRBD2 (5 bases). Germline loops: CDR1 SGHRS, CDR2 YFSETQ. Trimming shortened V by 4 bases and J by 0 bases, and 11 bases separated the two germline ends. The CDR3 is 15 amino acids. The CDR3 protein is CASSKAASSYNEQFF. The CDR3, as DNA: TGCGCCAGCAGCAAAGCGGCCAGCTCCTACAATGAGCAGTTCTTC.

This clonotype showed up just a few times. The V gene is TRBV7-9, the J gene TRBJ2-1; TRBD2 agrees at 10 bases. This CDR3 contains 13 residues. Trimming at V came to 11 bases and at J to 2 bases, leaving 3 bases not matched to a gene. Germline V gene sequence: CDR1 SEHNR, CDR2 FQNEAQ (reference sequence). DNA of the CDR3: TGTGCCGGTAGCGGGAGGACCTACAATGAGCAGTTCTTC. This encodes CAGSGRTYNEQFF.

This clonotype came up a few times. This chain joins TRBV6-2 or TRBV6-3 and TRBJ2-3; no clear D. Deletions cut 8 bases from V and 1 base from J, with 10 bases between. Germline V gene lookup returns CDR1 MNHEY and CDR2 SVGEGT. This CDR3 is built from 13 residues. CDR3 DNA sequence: TGTGCCAGCGAATATGCAGGCACAGATACGCAGTATTTT. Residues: CASEYAGTDTQYF.

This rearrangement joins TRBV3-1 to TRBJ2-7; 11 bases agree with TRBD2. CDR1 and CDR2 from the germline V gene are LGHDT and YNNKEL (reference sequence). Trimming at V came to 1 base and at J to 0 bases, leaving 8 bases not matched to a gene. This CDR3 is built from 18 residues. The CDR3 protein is CASSQGTSGPSRSYEQYF. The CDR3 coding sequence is TGTGCCAGCAGCCAAGGGACTAGCGGGCCTTCTCGCTCCTACGAGCAGTACTTC.

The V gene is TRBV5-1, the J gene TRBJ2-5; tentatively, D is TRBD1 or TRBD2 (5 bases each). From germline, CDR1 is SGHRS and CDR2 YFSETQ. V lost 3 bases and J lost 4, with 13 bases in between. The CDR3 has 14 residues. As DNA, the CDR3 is TGCGCCAGCAGCTCAGGGACGAGTGTAGAGACCCAGTACTTC. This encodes CASSSGTSVETQYF.

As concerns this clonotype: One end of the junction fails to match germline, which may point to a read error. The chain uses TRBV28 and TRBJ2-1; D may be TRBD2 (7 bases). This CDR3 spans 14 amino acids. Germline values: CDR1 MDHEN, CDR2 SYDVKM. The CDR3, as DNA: TGTGCCAGCAGTGACGGGGGCGGGAGTCAAAAGCAGTCCTTC. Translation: CASSDGGGSQKQSF.

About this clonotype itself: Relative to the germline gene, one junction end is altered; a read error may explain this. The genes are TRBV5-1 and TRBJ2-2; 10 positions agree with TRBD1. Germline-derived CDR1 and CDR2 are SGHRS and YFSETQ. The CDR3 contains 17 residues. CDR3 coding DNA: TGCGCCAGCAGCTTCCCGGGACAGGGGTCGAACACAGGGGAGCTGTTTTTT. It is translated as CASSFPGQGSNTGELFF.

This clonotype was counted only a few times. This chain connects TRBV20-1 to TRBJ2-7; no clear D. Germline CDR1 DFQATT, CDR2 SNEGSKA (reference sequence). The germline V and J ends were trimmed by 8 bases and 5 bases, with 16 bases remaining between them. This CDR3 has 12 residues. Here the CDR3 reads CSLKGIADEQYF. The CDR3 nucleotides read TGCAGTCTCAAGGGTATCGCGGACGAGCAGTACTTC.

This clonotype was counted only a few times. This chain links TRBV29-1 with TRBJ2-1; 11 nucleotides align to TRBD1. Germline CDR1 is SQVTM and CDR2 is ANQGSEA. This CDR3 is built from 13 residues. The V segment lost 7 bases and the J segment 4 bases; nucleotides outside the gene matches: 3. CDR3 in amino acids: CSAGTGGYNEQFF. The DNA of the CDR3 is TGCAGCGCCGGGACAGGGGGATACAATGAGCAGTTCTTC.

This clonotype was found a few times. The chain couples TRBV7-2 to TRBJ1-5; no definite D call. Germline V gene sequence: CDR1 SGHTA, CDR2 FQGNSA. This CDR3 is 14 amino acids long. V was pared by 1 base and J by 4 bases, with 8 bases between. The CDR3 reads CASSLDSRNQPQHF. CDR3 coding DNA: TGTGCCAGCAGCTTAGACAGCCGAAATCAGCCCCAGCATTTT.

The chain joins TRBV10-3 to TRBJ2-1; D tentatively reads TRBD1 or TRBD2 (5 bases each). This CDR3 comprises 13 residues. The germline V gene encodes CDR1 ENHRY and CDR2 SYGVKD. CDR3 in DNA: TGTGTCGTCAACTCCGGGGACGACAATGAGCAGTTCTTC. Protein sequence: CVVNSGDDNEQFF.

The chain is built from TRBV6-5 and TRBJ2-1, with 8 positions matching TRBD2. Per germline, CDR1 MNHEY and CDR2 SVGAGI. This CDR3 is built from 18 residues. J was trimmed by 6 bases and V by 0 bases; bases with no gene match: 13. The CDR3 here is CASSYSRFPGLEANEQFF. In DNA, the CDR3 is TGTGCCAGCAGTTACTCCAGATTTCCGGGACTAGAGGCCAATGAGCAGTTCTTC.

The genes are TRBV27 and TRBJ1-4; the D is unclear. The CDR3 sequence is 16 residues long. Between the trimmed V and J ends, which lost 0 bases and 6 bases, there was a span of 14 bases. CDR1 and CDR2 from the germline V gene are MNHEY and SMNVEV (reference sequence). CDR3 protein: CASSLSFSDPDEKLFF. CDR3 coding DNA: TGTGCCAGCAGTTTATCTTTTTCAGATCCGGATGAAAAACTGTTTTTT.

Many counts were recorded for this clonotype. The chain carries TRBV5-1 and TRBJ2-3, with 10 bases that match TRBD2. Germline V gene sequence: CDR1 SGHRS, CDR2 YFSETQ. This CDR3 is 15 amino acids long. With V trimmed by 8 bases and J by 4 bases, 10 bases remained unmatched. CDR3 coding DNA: TGCGCCAGTTACCCCGGGACTAGCGCCTCAGATACGCAGTATTTT. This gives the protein CASYPGTSASDTQYF.

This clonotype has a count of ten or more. CDR3 region: CASRPGPSVYNEQFF. As DNA, the CDR3 is TGTGCCAGCAGACCTGGGCCTAGCGTTTACAATGAGCAGTTCTTC. The chain links TRBV12-3 or TRBV12-4 to TRBJ2-1; a possible D gene is TRBD2 (6 bases). CDR3 length equals 15 residues. V gave up 6 bases and J gave up 4 bases, with 16 bases separating them.

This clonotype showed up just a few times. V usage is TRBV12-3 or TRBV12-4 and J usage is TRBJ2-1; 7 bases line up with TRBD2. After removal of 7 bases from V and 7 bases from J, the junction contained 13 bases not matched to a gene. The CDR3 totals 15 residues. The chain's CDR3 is CASTGAGLYGNEQFF. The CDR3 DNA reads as TGTGCCAGCACCGGAGCGGGACTCTATGGGAATGAGCAGTTCTTC.

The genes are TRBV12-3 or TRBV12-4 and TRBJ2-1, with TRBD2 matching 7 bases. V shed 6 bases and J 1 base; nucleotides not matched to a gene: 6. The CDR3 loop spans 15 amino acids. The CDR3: CASRAGRGSYNEQFF. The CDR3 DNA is TGTGCCAGCAGAGCGGGAAGGGGTTCCTACAATGAGCAGTTCTTC.

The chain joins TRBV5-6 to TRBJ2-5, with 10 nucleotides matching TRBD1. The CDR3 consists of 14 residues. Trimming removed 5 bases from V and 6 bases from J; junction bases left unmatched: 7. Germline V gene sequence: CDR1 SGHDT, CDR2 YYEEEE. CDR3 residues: CASRGQGEVKTQYF. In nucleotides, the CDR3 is TGTGCCAGCAGAGGACAGGGGGAAGTAAAGACCCAGTACTTC.

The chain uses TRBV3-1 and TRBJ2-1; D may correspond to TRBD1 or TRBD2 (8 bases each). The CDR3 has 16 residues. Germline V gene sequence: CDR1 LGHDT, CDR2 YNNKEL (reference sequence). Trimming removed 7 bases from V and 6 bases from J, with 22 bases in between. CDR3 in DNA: TGTGCCAGCAACCACAGGGGGACTAGAGTGAGCAATGAGCAGTTCTTC. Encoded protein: CASNHRGTRVSNEQFF.

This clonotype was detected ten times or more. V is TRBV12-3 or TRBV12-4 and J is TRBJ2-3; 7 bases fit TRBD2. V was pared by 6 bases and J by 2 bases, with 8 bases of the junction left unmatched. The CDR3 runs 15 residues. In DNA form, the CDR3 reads TGTGCCAGCAGCTCGCCGGGACTAACCACAGATACGCAGTATTTT. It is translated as CASSSPGLTTDTQYF.

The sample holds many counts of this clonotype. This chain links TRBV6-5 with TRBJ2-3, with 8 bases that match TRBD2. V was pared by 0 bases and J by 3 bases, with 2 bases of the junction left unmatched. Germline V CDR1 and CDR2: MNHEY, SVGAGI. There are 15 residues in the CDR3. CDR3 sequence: CASSYSGGRTDTQYF. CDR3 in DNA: TGTGCCAGCAGTTACTCGGGCGGGAGGACAGATACGCAGTATTTT.

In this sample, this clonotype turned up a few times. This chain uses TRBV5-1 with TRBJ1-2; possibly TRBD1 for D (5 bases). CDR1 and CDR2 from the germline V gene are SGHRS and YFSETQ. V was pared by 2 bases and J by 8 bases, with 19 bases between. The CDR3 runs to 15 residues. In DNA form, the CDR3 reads TGCGCCAGCAGCTTTTCGGGGGTAACGGACGGCGGCTACACCTTC. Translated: CASSFSGVTDGGYTF. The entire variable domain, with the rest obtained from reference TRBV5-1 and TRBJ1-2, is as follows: KAGVTQTPRYLIKTRGQQVTLSCSPISGHRSVSWYQQTPGQGLQFLFEYFSETQRNKGNFPGRFSGRQFSNSRSEMNVSTLELGDSALYLCASSFSGVTDGGYTFGSGTRLTVV.

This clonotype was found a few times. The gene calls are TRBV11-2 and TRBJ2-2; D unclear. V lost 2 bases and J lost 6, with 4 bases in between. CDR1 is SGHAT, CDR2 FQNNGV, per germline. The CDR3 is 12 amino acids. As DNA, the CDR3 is TGTGCCAGCAGCTTACCCCCCGGGGAGCTGTTTTTT. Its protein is CASSLPPGELFF.